The sequence of this T cell receptor (beta chain) was determined in a study of T cell responses to AZD1222 COVID-19 vaccine. Notes on the study in general: Researchers report vaccine-associated CD4 TCRs spanning spike, with dominance at 160-218 and 743-854. Donor demographics were predominantly white British with a female majority; clonal diversity may be underestimated.

This CDR3 has 15 amino acids. Germline CDR1 reads SGHRS; CDR2 reads YFSETQ. Germline trimming cut 1 base from V and 4 bases from J; bases unmatched to any gene: 6. As concerns this clone: Its antigen remains unidentified.

Here immunoSEQ multiplex PCR was the method, and the copy in TCRdb shows in-frame clones only, minus some. The repertoire holds about 160,000 clones, with approximately 87% as singletons. Pooling was applied to second doses at about 4 or about 12 weeks. The sequences come from peripheral blood, collected 28 days after the second AZD1222 dose. This clonotype originated in an adult who received the AZD1222 COVID-19 vaccine. The chain recombines TRBV5-1 with TRBJ2-5; TRBD2 aligns across 8 bases. The chain's CDR3 is CASSLSSSGPETQYF. For the CDR3, the DNA is TGCGCCAGCAGCTTGTCGTCTAGCGGGCCAGAGACCCAGTACTTC.